The rows below give T cell receptor beta chains drawn from one sample of a study of graft-versus-host responses after intestinal transplantation. Their target antigens are unknown. Sequencing used immunoSEQ multiplex PCR; TCRdb keeps in-frame clones, though not all of them. The table shows tens of thousands of clones, with roughly 92% occurring only once. The input for sequencing was unstimulated CD4+ T cells sorted from spleen or lymph node cells, taken before intestinal transplant. The receptors stem from a human donor who received an intestinal transplant. Both conserved end residues are part of each CDR3. D genes are given only for firm matches. The listing skips clone size in some rows; elsewhere it reads once, few, many or a size class.

v_gene	abundance	j_gene	d_gene	CDR3nt	CDR3aa
TRBV18	once	TRBJ1-1	TRBD1	TGTGCCAGCTCACCTTTCTTGACAGGGGGGAACACTGAAGCTTTCTTT	CASSPFLTGGNTEAFF
TRBV9	NA	TRBJ2-1	TRBD2	TGTGCCAGCAGCGGGGGACTAGCGGGACTCTATGAGCAGTTCTTC	CASSGGLAGLYEQFF
TRBV5-1	once	TRBJ1-2	NA	TGCGCCAGCAGCTTGTTAGCAGGGGTGTATGGCTACACCTTC	CASSLLAGVYGYTF
TRBV4-1	NA	TRBJ2-3	NA	TGCGCCAGCAGCCTTAATCCCATCACAGATACGCAGTATTTT	CASSLNPITDTQYF
TRBV30	NA	TRBJ1-1	NA	TGTGCCTGGAGTGTTATTAGGGATAACACTGAAGCTTTCTTT	CAWSVIRDNTEAFF
TRBV5-1	NA	TRBJ1-3	TRBD1	TGCGCCAGCCAGATCGGTACAGGGGGGAGGAACACCATATATTTT	CASQIGTGGRNTIYF
TRBV5-1	NA	TRBJ2-3	NA	TGCGCCAGCAGCTTCGAGGCGGATACGCAGTATTTT	CASSFEADTQYF
TRBV5-6	NA	TRBJ2-2	NA	TGTGCCAGCAGCTTGGCAGGAACCGGGGAGCTGTTTTTT	CASSLAGTGELFF
TRBV30	once	TRBJ2-7	NA	TGTGCCTGGAGTATGTCTCCCGCGGGCTACGAGCAGTACTTC	CAWSMSPAGYEQYF
TRBV5-4	once	TRBJ2-1	TRBD2	TGTGCCAGCAGCTTAGGACTAGCGGGATGGTATGAGCAGTTCTTC	CASSLGLAGWYEQFF
TRBV7-2	NA	TRBJ2-7	TRBD2	TGTGCCAGCAGCCCACGGGGACTAGCGGGAGAGGTTGGCTACGAGCAGTACTTC	CASSPRGLAGEVGYEQYF
TRBV6-1	NA	TRBJ2-1	NA	TGTGCCAGCAGAGTGGGGAATTCCTACAATGAGCAGTTCTTC	CASRVGNSYNEQFF
TRBV29-1	NA	TRBJ2-1	NA	TGCAGCGTTGATATAGGGGGGCCACTTTACAATGAGCAGTTCTTC	CSVDIGGPLYNEQFF
TRBV5-4	NA	TRBJ2-7	NA	TGTGCCAGCAGCTACGGACAAAACTACGAGCAGTACTTC	CASSYGQNYEQYF
TRBV2	once	TRBJ1-6	NA	TGTGCCAGCAGTGAGTCCCAGGGCCGGGTTAGTTCACCCCTCCACTTT	CASSESQGRVSSPLHF
TRBV4-1	NA	TRBJ2-5	TRBD2	TGCGCCAGCAGCCCAAGGAGAATGGGGACTAGCGGGAGGTCGTACCAAGAGACCCAGTACTTC	CASSPRRMGTSGRSYQETQYF
TRBV2	NA	TRBJ2-2	TRBD1	TGTGCCAGCAGTCCCAAGGACAGGGCGACCGGGGAGCTGTTTTTT	CASSPKDRATGELFF
TRBV2	once	TRBJ1-6	NA	TGTGCCAGCAGCCTGACCCCGGGACTCCAAAATTCACCCCTCCACTTT	CASSLTPGLQNSPLHF
TRBV5-4	NA	TRBJ2-3	TRBD2	TGTGCCAGCAACCTAATTACTAGCGGGAATACAGATACGCAGTATTTT	CASNLITSGNTDTQYF
TRBV19	NA	TRBJ2-1	TRBD2	TGTGCCAGTTCGGGACTAGGGGGAAACAATGAGCAGTTCTTC	CASSGLGGNNEQFF
TRBV2	NA	TRBJ2-3	TRBD2	TGTGCCAGCAGTGAAGGACTAGCGAGGGTCCGGGATACGCAGTATTTT	CASSEGLARVRDTQYF
TRBV7-9	NA	TRBJ2-1	TRBD2	TGTGCCAGTCGTCCTAGCGGCTCCTACAATGAGCAGTTCTTC	CASRPSGSYNEQFF
TRBV5-1	NA	TRBJ2-2	TRBD2	TGCGCCAGCAGCCCCCAGGGAGGGACGAACACCGGGGAGCTGTTTTTT	CASSPQGGTNTGELFF
TRBV19	few	TRBJ2-1	NA	TGTGCCAGTGCTCACGTAAGGGGCATGTCAACCTCCTACAATGAGCAGTTCTTC	CASAHVRGMSTSYNEQFF
TRBV29-1	NA	TRBJ1-2	TRBD1	TGCAGCGTTGAAGAGTTGGGCAGGGGGCAGTATGGCTACACCTTC	CSVEELGRGQYGYTF
TRBV2	NA	TRBJ2-7	NA	TGTGCCAGCAGTGCAGGCCCCCCACTCGATGACTTC	CASSAGPPLDDF
TRBV9	NA	TRBJ2-2	NA	TGTGCCAGCAGCTTTAGGACCGGGGAGCTGTTTTTT	CASSFRTGELFF
TRBV11-1	NA	TRBJ2-7	NA	TGTGCCAGCAGCCCACAGGGTAACGAGCAGTACTTC	CASSPQGNEQYF
TRBV11-3	NA	TRBJ2-1	TRBD1	TGTGCCAGCAGCTTGGGGACAGGGACGGGCAATGAGCAGTTCTTC	CASSLGTGTGNEQFF
TRBV6-6	NA	TRBJ1-1	TRBD1	TGTGCCAGCAGTTACTCCAGGGGGTCGTTTGAAGCTTTCTTT	CASSYSRGSFEAFF
TRBV28	NA	TRBJ2-7	NA	TGTGCCAGCAGTTCCCCGCGGAGACTCCCTAAGGACTACGAGCAGTACTTC	CASSSPRRLPKDYEQYF
TRBV30	NA	TRBJ2-7	NA	TGTGCCTGGAGTCCTCAGGTCTACGAGCAGTACTTC	CAWSPQVYEQYF
TRBV18	NA	TRBJ1-5	TRBD1	TGTGCCAGCTCACCAGCCAGGGGGCGCGATCAGCCCCAGCATTTT	CASSPARGRDQPQHF
TRBV5-6	NA	TRBJ1-2	TRBD1	TGTGCCAGCAGCGGGTCAAGGGACAGGAGGGGAAACTATGGCTACACCTTC	CASSGSRDRRGNYGYTF
TRBV6-1	NA	TRBJ2-2	NA	TGTGCCAGCAGCCCTACCCAGCGGTCCACCGGGGAGCTGTTTTTT	CASSPTQRSTGELFF
TRBV2	once	TRBJ1-1	NA	TGTGCCAGCAAAGTCCTGACTGAAGCTTTCTTT	CASKVLTEAFF
TRBV10-3	NA	TRBJ2-6	TRBD1	TGTGCCATCAGTGACCCCCGACGACAGGGCCTCCTCTCTGGGGCCAACGTCCTGACTTTC	CAISDPRRQGLLSGANVLTF
TRBV15	NA	TRBJ2-7	NA	TGTGCCACCAGCAGAGAACAGGAGTACGAGCAGTACTTC	CATSREQEYEQYF
TRBV7-2	NA	TRBJ1-3	NA	TGTGCCAGCAGCCCTCGACGCGGGGGAAACACCATATATTTT	CASSPRRGGNTIYF
TRBV30	NA	TRBJ1-1	NA	TGTGCCTGGAGTCGGACAAGCACTGAAGCTTTCTTT	CAWSRTSTEAFF
TRBV15	NA	TRBJ1-2	NA	TGTGCCACCAGCAGAGATCAGGGGACTTCGACCTTTAACTATGGCTACACCTTC	CATSRDQGTSTFNYGYTF
TRBV6-5	NA	TRBJ2-7	NA	TGTGCCAGCAGTTCCTACACAGGGGGGGATTTTTACGAGCAGTACTTC	CASSSYTGGDFYEQYF
TRBV5-1	NA	TRBJ2-3	NA	TGCGCCAGCAGCCCACCAGGGGATACGCAGTATTTT	CASSPPGDTQYF
TRBV6-6	NA	TRBJ2-7	NA	TGTGCCAGCAGACGCGATACAGGGAGCAACGAGCAGTACTTC	CASRRDTGSNEQYF
TRBV14	few	TRBJ1-3	NA	TGTGCCAGCAGCCCCCGTCCTGGAAACACCATATATTTT	CASSPRPGNTIYF
TRBV19	NA	TRBJ2-3	NA	TGTGCCAGTAGTATGCTAGTAGGGCTCCCAGATACGCAGTATTTT	CASSMLVGLPDTQYF
TRBV18	NA	TRBJ2-1	TRBD1	TGTGCCAGCTCAAACAGGGGGAATGAGCAGTTCTTC	CASSNRGNEQFF
TRBV12-5	NA	TRBJ2-3	NA	TGTGCTAGTGGTTCCGGCAGGGACAACACAGATACGCAGTATTTT	CASGSGRDNTDTQYF